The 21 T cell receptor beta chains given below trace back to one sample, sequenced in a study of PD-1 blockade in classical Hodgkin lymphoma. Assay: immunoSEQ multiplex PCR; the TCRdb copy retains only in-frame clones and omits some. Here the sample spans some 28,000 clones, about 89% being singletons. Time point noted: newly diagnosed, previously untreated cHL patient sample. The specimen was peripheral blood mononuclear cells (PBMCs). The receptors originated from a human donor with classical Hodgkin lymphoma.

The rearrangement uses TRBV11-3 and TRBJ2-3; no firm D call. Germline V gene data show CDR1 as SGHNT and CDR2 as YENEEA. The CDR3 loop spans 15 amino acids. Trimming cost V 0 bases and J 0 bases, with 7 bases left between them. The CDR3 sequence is CASSLDAGSTDTQYF. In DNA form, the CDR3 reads TGTGCCAGCAGCTTAGACGCCGGGAGCACAGATACGCAGTATTTT.

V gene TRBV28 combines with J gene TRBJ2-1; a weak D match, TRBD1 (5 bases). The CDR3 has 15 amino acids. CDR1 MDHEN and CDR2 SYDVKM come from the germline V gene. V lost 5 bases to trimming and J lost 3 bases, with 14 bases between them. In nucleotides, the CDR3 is TGTGCCAGCAGTCCCAGGGAAAGGAACTACAATGAGCAGTTCTTC. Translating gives CASSPRERNYNEQFF.

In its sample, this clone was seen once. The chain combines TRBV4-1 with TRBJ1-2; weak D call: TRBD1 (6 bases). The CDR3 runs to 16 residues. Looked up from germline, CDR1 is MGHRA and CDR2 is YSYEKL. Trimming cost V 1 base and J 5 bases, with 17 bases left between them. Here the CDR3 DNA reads TGCGCCAGCAGCCAAGTGGGGGGGGGCGCAAGGTATGGCTACACCTTC. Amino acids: CASSQVGGGARYGYTF.

The DNA for the CDR3 is TGTGCCAGCAGCTTGGAGGGACAGGGCAGCGGCTACACCTTC. This gives the protein CASSLEGQGSGYTF. The V and J genes are TRBV5-5 and TRBJ1-2; 9 bases agree with TRBD1. The germline gives CDR1 SGHKS, CDR2 YYEKEE (reference sequence). This CDR3 is 14 amino acids long. Losses at the gene ends were 0 bases for V and 8 bases for J; bases not matched to a gene: 5.

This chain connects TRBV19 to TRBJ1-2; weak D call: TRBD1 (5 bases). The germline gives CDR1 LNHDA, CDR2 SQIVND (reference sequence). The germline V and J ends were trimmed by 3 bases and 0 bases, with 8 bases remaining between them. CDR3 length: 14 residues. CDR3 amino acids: CASSMTASNYGYTF. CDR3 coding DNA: TGTGCCAGTAGTATGACAGCCTCTAACTATGGCTACACCTTC.

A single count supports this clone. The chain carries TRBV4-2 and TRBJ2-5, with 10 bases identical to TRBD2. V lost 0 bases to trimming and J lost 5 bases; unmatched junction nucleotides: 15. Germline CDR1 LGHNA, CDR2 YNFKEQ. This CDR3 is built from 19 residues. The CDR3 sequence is CASSQEMWLAGVRSETQYF. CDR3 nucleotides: TGTGCCAGCAGCCAAGAGATGTGGCTAGCGGGAGTCAGATCGGAGACCCAGTACTTC.

The CDR3 loop reads CASSHKGLAGGVIRSSTDTQYF. The CDR3 nucleotides read TGCGCCAGCAGCCACAAGGGACTAGCGGGGGGAGTGATCAGATCTAGCACAGATACGCAGTATTTT. This chain connects TRBV4-1 to TRBJ2-3, with TRBD2 matching over 15 bases. The CDR3 totals 22 residues. V lost 3 bases, J lost 0 bases, and 16 bases stayed unmatched. CDR1 and CDR2 from the germline V gene are MGHRA and YSYEKL.

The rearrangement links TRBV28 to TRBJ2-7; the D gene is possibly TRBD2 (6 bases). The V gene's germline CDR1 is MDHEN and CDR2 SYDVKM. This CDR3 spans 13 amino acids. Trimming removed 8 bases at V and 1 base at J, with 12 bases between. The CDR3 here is CASQRVASYEQYF. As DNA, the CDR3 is TGTGCCAGCCAGCGGGTGGCTTCCTACGAGCAGTACTTC.

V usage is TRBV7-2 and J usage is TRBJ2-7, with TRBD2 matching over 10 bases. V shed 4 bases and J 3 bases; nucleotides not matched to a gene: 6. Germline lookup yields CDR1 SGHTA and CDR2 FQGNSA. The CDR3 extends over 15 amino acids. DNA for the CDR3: TGTGCCAGCAGCTCAGAGCGGGAGGGCTTCTACGAGCAGTACTTC. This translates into CASSSEREGFYEQYF.

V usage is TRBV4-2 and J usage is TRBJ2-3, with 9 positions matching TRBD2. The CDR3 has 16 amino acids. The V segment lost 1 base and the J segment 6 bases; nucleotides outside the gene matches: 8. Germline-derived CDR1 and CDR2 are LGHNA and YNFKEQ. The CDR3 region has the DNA TGTGCCAGCAGCCAAGGACTAGCGGCGTGGGACGATACGCAGTATTTT. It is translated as CASSQGLAAWDDTQYF.

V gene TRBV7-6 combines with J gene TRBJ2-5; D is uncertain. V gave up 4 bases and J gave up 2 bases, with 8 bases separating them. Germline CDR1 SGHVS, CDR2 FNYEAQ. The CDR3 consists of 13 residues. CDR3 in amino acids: CASSSVGQETQYF. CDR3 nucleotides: TGTGCCAGCAGCTCAGTCGGACAAGAGACCCAGTACTTC.

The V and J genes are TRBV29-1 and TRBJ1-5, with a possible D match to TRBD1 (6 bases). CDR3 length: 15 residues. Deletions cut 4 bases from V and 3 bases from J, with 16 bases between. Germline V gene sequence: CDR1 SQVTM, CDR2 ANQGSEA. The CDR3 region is CSVGVSGEPNQPQHF. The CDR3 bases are TGCAGCGTTGGTGTCTCAGGGGAGCCCAATCAGCCCCAGCATTTT. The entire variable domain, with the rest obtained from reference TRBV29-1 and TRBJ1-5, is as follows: SAVISQKPSRDICQRGTSLTIQCQVDSQVTMMFWYRQQPGQSLTLIATANQGSEATYESGFVIDKFPISRPNLTFSTLTVSNMSPEDSSIYLCSVGVSGEPNQPQHFGDGTRLSIL.

The CDR3: CASSLERSGSGHIQYF. The CDR3 DNA reads TGTGCCAGCAGCTTAGAGAGGAGCGGGAGTGGGCACATTCAGTACTTC. The chain joins TRBV7-3 to TRBJ2-4, with 8 bases aligning to TRBD2. V was clipped by 2 bases and J by 8 bases; unmatched bases: 11. The length of the CDR3 is 16 residues. The germline gives CDR1 SGHTA, CDR2 FQGTGA.

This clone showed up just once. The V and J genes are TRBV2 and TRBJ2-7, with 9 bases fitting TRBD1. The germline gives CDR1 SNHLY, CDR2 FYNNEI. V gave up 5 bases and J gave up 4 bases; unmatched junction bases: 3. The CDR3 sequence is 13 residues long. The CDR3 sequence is CASSRDREYEQYF. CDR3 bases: TGTGCCAGCAGTCGGGACAGGGAATACGAGCAGTACTTC.

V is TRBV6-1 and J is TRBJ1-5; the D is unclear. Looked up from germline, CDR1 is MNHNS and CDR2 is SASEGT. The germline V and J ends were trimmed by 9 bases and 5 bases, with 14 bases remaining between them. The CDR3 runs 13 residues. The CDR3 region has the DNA TGTGCCAGTCGGGGATACCAAGATCAGCCCCAGCATTTT. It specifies CASRGYQDQPQHF.

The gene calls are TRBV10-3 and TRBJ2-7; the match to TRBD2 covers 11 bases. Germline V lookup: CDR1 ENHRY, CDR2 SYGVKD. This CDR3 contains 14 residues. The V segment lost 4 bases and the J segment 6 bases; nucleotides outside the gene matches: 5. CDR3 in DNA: TGTGCCATCAGTGGGCTAGCGGGAGGTAGCGAGCAGTACTTC. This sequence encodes CAISGLAGGSEQYF.

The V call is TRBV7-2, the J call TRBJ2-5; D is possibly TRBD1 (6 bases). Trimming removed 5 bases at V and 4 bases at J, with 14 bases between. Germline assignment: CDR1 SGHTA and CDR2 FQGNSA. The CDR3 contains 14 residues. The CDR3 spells CASSLRGVSETQYF. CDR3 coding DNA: TGTGCCAGCAGCCTCAGGGGCGTCTCAGAGACCCAGTACTTC.

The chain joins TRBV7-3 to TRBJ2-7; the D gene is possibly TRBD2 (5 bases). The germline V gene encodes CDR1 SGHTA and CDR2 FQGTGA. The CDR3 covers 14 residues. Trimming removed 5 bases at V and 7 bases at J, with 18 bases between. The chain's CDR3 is CASSPPDPSGEQYF. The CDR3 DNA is TGTGCCAGCAGCCCCCCGGACCCCTCGGGGGAGCAGTACTTC.

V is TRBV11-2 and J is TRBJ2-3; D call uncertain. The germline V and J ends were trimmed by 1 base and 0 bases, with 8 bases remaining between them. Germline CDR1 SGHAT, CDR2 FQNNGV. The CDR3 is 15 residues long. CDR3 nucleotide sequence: TGTGCCAGCAGCTTAGTCACGGCTAGCACAGATACGCAGTATTTT. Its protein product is CASSLVTASTDTQYF.

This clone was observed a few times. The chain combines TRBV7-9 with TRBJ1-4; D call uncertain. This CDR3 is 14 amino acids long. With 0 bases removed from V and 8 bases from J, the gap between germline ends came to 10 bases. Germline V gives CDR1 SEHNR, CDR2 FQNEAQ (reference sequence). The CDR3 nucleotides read TGTGCCAGCAGCTTAGCAGGGTTTGGAGAAAAACTGTTTTTT. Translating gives CASSLAGFGEKLFF.

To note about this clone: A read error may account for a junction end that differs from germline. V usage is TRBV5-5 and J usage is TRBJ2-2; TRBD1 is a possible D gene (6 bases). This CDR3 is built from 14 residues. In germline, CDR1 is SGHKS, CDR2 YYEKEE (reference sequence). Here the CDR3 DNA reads TGTGCTAGCACCCATGGGACAACCACCGGGGAGCTGTTTTTT. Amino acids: CASTHGTTTGELFF.